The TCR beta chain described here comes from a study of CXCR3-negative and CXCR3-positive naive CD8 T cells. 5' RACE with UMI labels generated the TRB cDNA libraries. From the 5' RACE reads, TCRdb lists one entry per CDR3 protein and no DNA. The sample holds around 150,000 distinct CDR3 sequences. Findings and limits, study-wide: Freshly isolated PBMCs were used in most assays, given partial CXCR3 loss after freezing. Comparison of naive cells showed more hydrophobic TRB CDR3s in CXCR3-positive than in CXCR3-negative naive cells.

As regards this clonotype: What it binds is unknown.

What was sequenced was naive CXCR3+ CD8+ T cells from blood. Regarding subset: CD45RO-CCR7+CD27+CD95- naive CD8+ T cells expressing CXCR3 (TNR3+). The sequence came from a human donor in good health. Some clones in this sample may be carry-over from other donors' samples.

This CDR3 reads CASSQEVGTGGEKQYF. This chain links TRBV4-3 with TRBJ2-7; TCRdb proposes TRBD1, but this gene call is untestable without DNA. Per the germline V gene, CDR1 is LGHNA and CDR2 is YSLEER. This CDR3 is built from 16 residues.